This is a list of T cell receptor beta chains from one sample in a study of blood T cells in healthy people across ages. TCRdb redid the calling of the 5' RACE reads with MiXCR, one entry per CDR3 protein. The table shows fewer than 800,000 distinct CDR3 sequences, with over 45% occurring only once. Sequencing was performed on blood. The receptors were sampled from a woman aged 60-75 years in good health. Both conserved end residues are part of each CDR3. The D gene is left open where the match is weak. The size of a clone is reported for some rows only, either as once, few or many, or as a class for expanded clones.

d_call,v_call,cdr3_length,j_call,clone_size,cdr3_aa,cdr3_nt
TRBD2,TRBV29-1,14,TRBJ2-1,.,CSVEGLAEYNEQFF,TGCAGCGTCGAGGGACTAGCGGAATACAATGAGCAGTTCTTC
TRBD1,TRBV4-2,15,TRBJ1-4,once,CVSSPLYRGNEKLFF,TGTGTCAGCAGCCCACTCTACAGGGGGAATGAAAAACTGTTTTTT
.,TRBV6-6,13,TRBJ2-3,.,CASTMPGTDTQYF,TGTGCCAGCACCATGCCGGGGACAGATACGCAGTATTTT
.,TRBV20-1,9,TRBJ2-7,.,CSANPGEYF,TGCAGTGCTAACCCAGGGGAGTACTTC
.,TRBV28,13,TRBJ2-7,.,CASSSPRSHEQYF,TGTGCCAGCAGTTCCCCTCGTTCACACGAGCAGTACTTC
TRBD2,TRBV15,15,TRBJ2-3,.,CATKFGGNGADTQYF,TGTGCCACCAAGTTCGGGGGGAATGGGGCAGATACGCAGTATTTT
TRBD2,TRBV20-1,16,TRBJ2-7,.,CSAPQGLAVTYNEQYF,TGCAGTGCTCCTCAAGGACTAGCGGTTACCTACAATGAGCAGTACTTC
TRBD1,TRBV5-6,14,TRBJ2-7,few,CASSPGTGGHEQYF,TGTGCCAGCAGCCCGGGGACAGGGGGCCACGAGCAGTACTTC
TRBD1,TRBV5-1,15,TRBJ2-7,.,CASSLAGQGLDEQYF,TGCGCCAGCAGCTTGGCAGGACAGGGGCTCGACGAGCAGTACTTC
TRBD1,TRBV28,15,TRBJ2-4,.,CASTDIQGGMNIQYF,TGTGCCAGCACCGACATACAGGGGGGCATGAACATTCAGTACTTC
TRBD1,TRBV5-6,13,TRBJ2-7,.,CASGDRGNFEQYF,TGTGCCAGCGGGGACAGGGGAAACTTCGAGCAGTACTTC
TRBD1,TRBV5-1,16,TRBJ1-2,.,CASSLGQGALGYGYTF,TGCGCCAGCAGCCTCGGACAGGGGGCTCTCGGCTATGGCTACACCTTC
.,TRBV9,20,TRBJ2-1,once,CASSVDIPPDSHTLYNEQFF,TGTGCCAGCAGCGTAGATATCCCACCGGACAGCCATACCCTTTACAATGAGCAGTTCTTC
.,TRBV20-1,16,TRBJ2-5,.,CSARDRDTTTQETQYF,TGCAGTGCTAGAGACAGGGACACAACCACCCAAGAGACCCAGTACTTC
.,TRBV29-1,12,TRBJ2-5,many,CSVVGLQETQYF,TGCAGCGTTGTAGGACTCCAAGAGACCCAGTACTTC
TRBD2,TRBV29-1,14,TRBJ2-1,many,CSDLLAGVYNEQFF,TGCAGCGACCTATTAGCGGGAGTCTACAATGAGCAGTTCTTC
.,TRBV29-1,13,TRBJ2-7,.,CSVPGAGTYEQYF,TGCAGCGTCCCCGGGGCAGGGACTTACGAGCAGTACTTC
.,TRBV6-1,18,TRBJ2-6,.,CASSEAFGRTSGANVLTF,TGTGCCAGCAGTGAAGCATTTGGGCGGACCTCTGGGGCCAACGTCCTGACTTTC
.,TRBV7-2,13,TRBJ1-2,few,CASSLERGSRYTF,TGTGCCAGCAGCTTAGAACGGGGCAGTCGATACACCTTC
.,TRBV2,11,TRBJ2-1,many,CASSVNNEQFF,TGTGCCAGCAGCGTAAACAATGAGCAGTTCTTC
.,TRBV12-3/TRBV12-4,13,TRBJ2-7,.,CASSSGTLYEQYF,TGTGCCAGCAGTTCCGGGACTCTATACGAGCAGTACTTC
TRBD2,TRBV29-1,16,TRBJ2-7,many,CSVANIAGGPSYEQYF,TGCAGCGTCGCTAACATAGCGGGAGGGCCCTCCTACGAGCAGTACTTC
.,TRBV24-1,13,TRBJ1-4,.,CATSKGSNEKLFF,TGTGCCACCAGTAAAGGGTCAAATGAAAAACTGTTTTTT
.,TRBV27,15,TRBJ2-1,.,CASSFGGPSYNEQFF,TGTGCCAGCAGTTTCGGGGGCCCCTCCTACAATGAGCAGTTCTTC
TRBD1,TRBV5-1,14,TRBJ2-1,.,CASSFTGVVGEQFF,TGCGCCAGCAGCTTTACAGGGGTAGTTGGTGAGCAGTTCTTC
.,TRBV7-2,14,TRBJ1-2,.,CASSLGPSRYGYTF,TGTGCCAGCAGCTTAGGTCCGAGCAGATATGGCTACACCTTC
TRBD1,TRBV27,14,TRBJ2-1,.,CASSETGGANEQFF,TGTGCCAGCAGTGAAACAGGGGGCGCGAATGAGCAGTTCTTC
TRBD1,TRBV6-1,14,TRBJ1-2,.,CASREAGTAYGYTF,TGTGCCAGCAGGGAAGCCGGGACAGCGTATGGCTACACCTTC
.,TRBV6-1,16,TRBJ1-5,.,CASSESAGQGDQPQHF,TGTGCCAGCAGTGAATCGGCAGGGCAAGGGGATCAGCCCCAGCATTTT
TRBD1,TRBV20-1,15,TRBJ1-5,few,CSATGQGAGNQPQHF,TGCAGTGCTACCGGACAGGGGGCTGGCAATCAGCCCCAGCATTTT
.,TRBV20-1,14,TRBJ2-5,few,CSATDRSIQETQYF,TGCAGTGCAACCGACAGGAGTATCCAAGAGACCCAGTACTTC
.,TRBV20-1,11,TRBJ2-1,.,CSADLVNEQFF,TGCAGTGCGGACTTGGTCAATGAGCAGTTCTTC
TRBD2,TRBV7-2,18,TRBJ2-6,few,CASSRRLAGRSGANVLTF,TGTGCCAGCAGCCGCAGACTAGCGGGCCGCTCTGGGGCCAACGTCCTGACTTTC
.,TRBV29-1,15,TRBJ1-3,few,CSVALVGNQGNTIYF,TGCAGCGTTGCATTAGTGGGGAACCAGGGAAACACCATATATTTT
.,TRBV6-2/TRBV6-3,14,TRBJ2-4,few,CASRDARGPNIQYF,TGTGCCAGCAGAGATGCCAGGGGCCCTAACATTCAGTACTTC
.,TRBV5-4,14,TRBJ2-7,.,CASSLEARSAEQYF,TGTGCCAGCAGCTTGGAGGCCAGATCGGCCGAGCAGTACTTC
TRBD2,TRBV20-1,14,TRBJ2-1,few,CSAREGLVKYEQFF,TGCAGTGCTAGAGAGGGACTAGTCAAGTATGAGCAGTTCTTC
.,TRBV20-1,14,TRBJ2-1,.,CSARATGSYNEQFF,TGCAGTGCTAGAGCCACAGGGTCCTACAATGAGCAGTTCTTC
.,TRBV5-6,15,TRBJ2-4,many,CASSFVDPGVSIQYF,TGTGCCAGCAGCTTTGTGGATCCAGGGGTGTCCATTCAGTACTTC
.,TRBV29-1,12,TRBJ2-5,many,CSVGQAQETQYF,TGCAGCGTTGGGCAGGCTCAAGAGACCCAGTACTTC